A single sample gave rise to the 30 T cell receptor beta chains below, sequenced in a study of monozygotic twins with inflammatory bowel disease (dated by TCRdb to about 2019). Library preparation was by 5' RACE. For sequencing, an Illumina HiSeq 2500 was employed. Each CDR3 protein sequence appears as one entry after TCRdb reprocessed the reads, and no DNA is included. This sample's listing comprises 440,000 or so distinct CDR3 sequences. The biggest ten clones account for 2% to 3% of the sample. Sequenced sample: blood. Receptor source: a human donor with ulcerative colitis or Crohn's disease, or a healthy co-twin of an affected twin (not recorded which).

V is TRBV27 and J is TRBJ1-4; TCRdb's D gene call, TRBD1, goes unchecked for lack of DNA. The CDR3 runs to 15 residues. Germline loops: CDR1 MNHEY, CDR2 SMNVEV (reference sequence). The CDR3 sequence is CASSFFGMNNEKLFF. The full variable domain, in which reference TRBV27 and TRBJ1-4 provide the parts outside the CDR3, is EAQVTQNPRYLITVTGKKLTVTCSQNMNHEYMSWYRQDPGLGLRQIYYSMNVEVTDKGDVPEGYKVSRKEKRNFPLILESPSPNQTSLYFCASSFFGMNNEKLFFGSGTQLSVL.

The rearrangement links TRBV20-1 to TRBJ1-2. This CDR3 is 13 amino acids long. Germline V gives CDR1 DFQATT, CDR2 SNEGSKA (reference sequence). The CDR3 is CSAPTSARYGYTF.

The CDR3 sequence is CATSDWGEETQYF. The genes are TRBV24-1 and TRBJ2-5; TCRdb designates TRBD1, a call that cannot be tested without DNA. This CDR3 contains 13 residues. CDR1 is KGHDR and CDR2 is SFDVKD in the germline V gene.

The genes are TRBV2 and TRBJ2-5. The CDR3 is 14 residues long. The V gene's germline CDR1 is SNHLY and CDR2 FYNNEI. CDR3: CASSDQAKKETQYF.

V gene TRBV6-5 combines with J gene TRBJ2-3. The CDR3 has 15 amino acids. Germline V CDR1 and CDR2: MNHEY, SVGAGI. CDR3 sequence: CASSYELYPTDTQYF.

The chain couples TRBV5-1 to TRBJ2-1. Germline V gene sequence: CDR1 SGHRS, CDR2 YFSETQ. The CDR3 length is 15 residues. CDR3 loop: CASSLLGSWYNEQFF. The variable domain in full, completed from reference TRBV5-1 and TRBJ2-1, reads KAGVTQTPRYLIKTRGQQVTLSCSPISGHRSVSWYQQTPGQGLQFLFEYFSETQRNKGNFPGRFSGRQFSNSRSEMNVSTLELGDSALYLCASSLLGSWYNEQFFGPGTRLTVL.

This chain uses TRBV14 with TRBJ2-1; lacking DNA, the TRBD2 call made by TCRdb goes unchecked. Looked up from germline, CDR1 is SGHDN and CDR2 is FVKESK. The CDR3 length is 15 residues. The CDR3 region is CASSPLAGTYNEQFF.

V and J are TRBV15 and TRBJ2-3; there is no DNA to check the TCRdb D call of TRBD1. CDR1 and CDR2 (germline): LNHNV, YYDKDF (reference sequence). The CDR3 covers 14 residues. The CDR3 reads CATSSQLPPDTQYF.

The V and J genes are TRBV7-6 and TRBJ2-2; no DNA is available, so the TRBD1 call from TCRdb remains unchecked. The germline V gene encodes CDR1 SGHVS and CDR2 FNYEAQ. There are 18 residues in the CDR3. The CDR3 reads CASSPLIMTGGNTGELFF.

V usage is TRBV7-2 and J usage is TRBJ2-5; TCRdb gives TRBD1 as the D gene, but with no DNA this cannot be confirmed. The germline V gene encodes CDR1 SGHTA and CDR2 FQGNSA. CDR3 length equals 15 residues. Here the CDR3 reads CASSASRGGWKTQYF.

This chain connects TRBV7-2 to TRBJ2-7; checking the TCRdb D call of TRBD1 is not possible without DNA. Germline CDR1 and CDR2: SGHTA and FQGNSA. The CDR3 length is 14 residues. The CDR3 here is CASSPRPGVYEQYF. The variable domain in full, completed from reference TRBV7-2 and TRBJ2-7, reads GAGVSQSPSNKVTEKGKDVELRCDPISGHTALYWYRQSLGQGLEFLIYFQGNSAPDKSGLPSDRFSAERTGGSVSTLTIQRTQQEDSAVYLCASSPRPGVYEQYFGPGTRLTVT.

V usage is TRBV7-9 and J usage is TRBJ2-1; no DNA is available, so the TRBD2 call from TCRdb remains unchecked. This CDR3 region has 15 residues. The germline CDR1 and CDR2 sequences are SEHNR and FQNEAQ (reference sequence). The CDR3 spells CASSATDWHPMEQFF.

The CDR3 sequence is CASSVVGTGSPEQYF. The genes are TRBV9 and TRBJ2-7; TCRdb's assignment of TRBD1 cannot be checked, as there is no DNA. The CDR3 is 15 amino acids. Germline V gives CDR1 SGDLS, CDR2 YYNGEE.

This chain connects TRBV24-1 to TRBJ1-3. Germline-derived CDR1 and CDR2 are KGHDR and SFDVKD. The CDR3 loop spans 11 amino acids. CDR3 in amino acids: CAILSGNTIYF.

The CDR3 is CSVGSFSSGYTGELFF. The V gene is TRBV29-1, the J gene TRBJ2-2; TCRdb lists TRBD2, though no DNA is available to test this call. Germline-derived CDR1 and CDR2 are SQVTM and ANQGSEA. This CDR3 comprises 16 residues.

This rearrangement joins TRBV5-4 to TRBJ1-1. The CDR3 contains 16 residues. Germline assignment: CDR1 SGHNT and CDR2 YYREEE (reference sequence). The CDR3 sequence: CASSSKRELRWDEAFF.

This chain uses TRBV7-9 with TRBJ1-1. The CDR3 loop spans 14 amino acids. The germline gives CDR1 SEHNR, CDR2 FQNEAQ (reference sequence). CDR3 protein: CASSSQLGSTEAFF.

The chain recombines TRBV4-3 with TRBJ2-2. Germline CDR1 and CDR2: LGHNA and YSLEER. The CDR3 extends over 16 amino acids. CDR3: CASSQETLLNTGELFF.

The chain links TRBV29-1 to TRBJ2-7. The CDR3 is made up of 12 amino acids. The germline gives CDR1 SQVTM, CDR2 ANQGSEA. Here the CDR3 reads CSVNDGHYEQYF.

This rearrangement joins TRBV27 to TRBJ2-1; the TRBD1 assignment by TCRdb is unverifiable without DNA. CDR1 is MNHEY, CDR2 SMNVEV, per germline (reference sequence). The CDR3 runs 15 residues. The CDR3 region is CASISGGQARNEQFF.

CDR3 region: CSGTIQNGKLFF. The chain links TRBV29-1 to TRBJ1-4. The V gene's germline CDR1 is SQVTM and CDR2 ANQGSEA. The CDR3 length is 12 residues. Full variable domain (missing parts from reference TRBV29-1 and TRBJ1-4): SAVISQKPSRDICQRGTSLTIQCQVDSQVTMMFWYRQQPGQSLTLIATANQGSEATYESGFVIDKFPISRPNLTFSTLTVSNMSPEDSSIYLCSGTIQNGKLFFGSGTQLSVL.

The rearrangement joins TRBV7-2 to TRBJ2-2; TCRdb calls TRBD2, which cannot be checked without DNA. Germline V gene lookup returns CDR1 SGHTA and CDR2 FQGNSA. This CDR3 has 16 residues. The CDR3: CASSPSSGRASGELFF.

This rearrangement joins TRBV7-8 to TRBJ2-7; with no DNA, the TCRdb D assignment of TRBD2 cannot be verified. CDR3 length: 12 residues. Germline values: CDR1 SGHVS, CDR2 FQNEAQ. The CDR3 loop is CAGGGGGDEQYF.

The chain recombines TRBV2 with TRBJ2-1; the D gene TCRdb calls, TRBD1, cannot be checked with no DNA. Germline assignment: CDR1 SNHLY and CDR2 FYNNEI. The CDR3 loop spans 14 amino acids. This CDR3 reads CATGDRGGLNEQFF.

This chain uses TRBV18 with TRBJ1-2; TCRdb's D gene call, TRBD1, goes unchecked for lack of DNA. Germline lookup yields CDR1 KGHSH and CDR2 LQKENI. The CDR3 sequence is 13 residues long. CDR3 residues: CASHQGTGSGYTF.

The rearrangement links TRBV7-9 to TRBJ1-5. There are 14 residues in the CDR3. From germline, CDR1 is SEHNR and CDR2 FQNEAQ (reference sequence). The CDR3 loop is CASSPVYSNQPQHF.

The chain couples TRBV5-1 to TRBJ2-3; TCRdb picks TRBD1, but there is no DNA to check that call. Germline-derived CDR1 and CDR2 are SGHRS and YFSETQ. The CDR3 totals 14 residues. The CDR3 here is CASSPGQLTDTQYF.

This chain links TRBV12-3 or TRBV12-4 with TRBJ1-5; checking the TCRdb D call of TRBD1 is not possible without DNA. The CDR3 has 17 residues. The CDR3 sequence: CASSHLTGGEMGQPQHF.

The chain combines TRBV7-9 with TRBJ2-5; TCRdb names TRBD1, which stays unverified in the absence of DNA. Germline CDR1 and CDR2: SEHNR and FQNEAQ (reference sequence). The CDR3 covers 15 residues. CDR3 sequence: CASSPDLQWDETQYF. The variable domain in full, completed from reference TRBV7-9 and TRBJ2-5, reads DTGVSQNPRHKITKRGQNVTFRCDPISEHNRLYWYRQTLGQGPEFLTYFQNEAQLEKSRLLSDRFSAERPKGSFSTLEIQRTEQGDSAMYLCASSPDLQWDETQYFGPGTRLLVL.

This CDR3 is CASTLTGRKGQETQYF. The J gene is TRBJ2-5, the V gene TRBV3-1; TCRdb's D call, TRBD1, is unchecked because there is no DNA. Germline CDR1 is LGHDT and CDR2 is YNNKEL (reference sequence). The CDR3 totals 16 residues.